Here is one T cell receptor beta chain with its context. The source of the sample is a study of blood T cell repertoires in COVID-19. Study-wide background: The study drew acute and convalescent COVID-19 samples from the United States, Italy and Spain. T cells, B-cell-depleted T cells, or PBMCs supplied cDNA or gDNA.

Original methodology: Nucleated cell counts were estimated from reference gene primer amplification. Method: immunoSEQ multiplex PCR; TCRdb's copy keeps in-frame clones and lacks some. Clonal size and the V and J genes are those of that table, whereas D and trimming came from the DNA. The table records 200,000 to 250,000 clones, approximately 80% of them present only once. The CDR3 spans 15 residues. Trimming at V came to 2 bases and at J to 2 bases, leaving 3 bases not matched to a gene. Germline V gene data show CDR1 as MNHEY and CDR2 as SVGEGT. This sequence was found in a woman between 40 and 50 years old with acute COVID-19. What was sequenced was PBMCs or T cells enriched from blood (not recorded which). The chain links TRBV6-2 or TRBV6-3 to TRBJ2-1; 7 nucleotides agree with TRBD2. Here the CDR3 reads CASSYPGLTYNEQFF. The CDR3 region has the DNA TGTGCCAGCAGTTACCCGGGACTAACCTACAATGAGCAGTTCTTC.